The 28 T cell receptor beta chains in this list originate from one sample, sequenced in a study of tumor and adjacent non-tumor tissue in lung cancer. RNA was extracted from bulk tissue without any cell sorting. The library came from three nested PCR rounds adapted from ARM-PCR protocols. TCRdb re-called the multiplex PCR reads with MiXCR, one entry per CDR3 protein. The sample carries some 80,000 distinct CDR3 sequences, over 55% recorded once. Sequencing input: lung tumor tissue. These receptors originate from a woman between 40 and 50 years old with non-small cell lung cancer.

This clonotype was detected ten times or more. The chain is built from TRBV1 and TRBJ1-5. TRBV1 is a recognized pseudogene. This CDR3 spans 15 amino acids. CDR3 DNA sequence: TGCACCAGCAGTGAAAGGGTAACAGCTAATCAGCCCCAGCATTTT. Protein: CTSSERVTANQPQHF.

This clonotype was seen only a few times. CDR3 amino acids: CASSAISNTYNEQFF. For the CDR3, the DNA is TGTGCCAGCAGCGCCATATCGAATACTTACAATGAGCAGTTCTTC. The V gene is TRBV11-3, the J gene TRBJ2-1, with no clear D. CDR3 size: 15 residues. Per germline, CDR1 SGHNT and CDR2 YENEEA. The ends were cut back, 5 bases at V and 4 bases at J, with 15 bases in the middle. The complete variable domain, with remaining parts taken from reference TRBV11-3 and TRBJ2-1, reads EAGVVQSPRYKIIEKKQPVAFWCNPISGHNTLYWYLQNLGQGPELLIRYENEEAVDDSQLPKDRFSAERLKGVDSTLKIQPAELGDSAVYLCASSAISNTYNEQFFGPGTRLTVL.

The V call is TRBV29-1, the J call TRBJ2-2; D is undetermined. The CDR3 sequence is 12 residues long. Germline CDR1 SQVTM, CDR2 ANQGSEA. The CDR3 nucleotides are TGCAGTGTTAGACGGGACACCGGGGAGCTGTTTTTT. Residues: CSVRRDTGELFF.

The J gene is TRBJ2-5, the V gene TRBV11-2; either TRBD1 or TRBD2 may supply D (5 bases each). The germline V gene encodes CDR1 SGHAT and CDR2 FQNNGV. This CDR3 is 14 amino acids long. Trimming took off 5 bases at V and 10 bases at J, with 20 bases between the two ends. CDR3 region: CASSPARGVGIQYF. Written as DNA, the CDR3 is TGTGCCAGCAGCCCCGCCCGGGGCGTCGGGATCCAGTACTTC.

J is TRBJ1-2 and V is TRBV11-2; TRBD1 matches 7 bases. Germline V gene lookup returns CDR1 SGHAT and CDR2 FQNNGV. This CDR3 comprises 16 residues. V shed 5 bases and J 7 bases; nucleotides not matched to a gene: 16. The CDR3 here is CASSPTDRRRISGYTF. The CDR3 DNA reads as TGTGCCAGCAGCCCTACGGACAGGAGGCGGATAAGTGGCTACACCTTC.

Note on this clonotype: A clone one base away is much larger, so this may be a read error. Lacking the conserved final phenylalanine or tryptophan, this CDR3 likely reflects a read error. This sequence joins TRBV20-1 and TRBJ2-1; possibly TRBD1 for D (6 bases). The CDR3 has 13 amino acids. Trimming took 5 bases from V and 6 from J, leaving 14 bases between them. Germline loops: CDR1 DFQATT, CDR2 SNEGSKA (reference sequence). The CDR3: CSALNNRVNEQFI. The CDR3 DNA is TGCAGTGCTCTTAACAACAGGGTCAATGAGCAGTTCATC.

A word on this clonotype: Germline is not matched at one junction end, which may reflect a read error. This chain uses TRBV11-2 with TRBJ2-3; D remains ambiguous. The germline V gene has CDR1 SGHAT and CDR2 FQNNGV. The CDR3 spans 14 residues. The CDR3 DNA sequence: TGCGCCAGCAGTTTAGTTGGGAACACAGATACGCAGTATTTT. This translates into CASSLVGNTDTQYF.

The chain couples TRBV29-1 to TRBJ2-3, with D perhaps TRBD1 (6 bases). Judging by the DNA end, TRBJ1-5 fits better; the J call may be wrong. CDR3 size: 13 residues. CDR1 and CDR2 from the germline V gene are SQVTM and ANQGSEA. CDR3 region: CIVWGASTDTQHF. DNA of the CDR3: TGCATAGTTTGGGGGGCTTCCACAGATACGCAGCATTTT.

This clonotype was picked up many times. The rearrangement links TRBV4-2 to TRBJ1-5; 7 bases agree with TRBD1. Losses at the gene ends were 4 bases for V and 1 base for J; bases not matched to a gene: 7. Germline assignment: CDR1 LGHNA and CDR2 YNFKEQ. The CDR3 length is 16 residues. As DNA, the CDR3 is TGTGCCAGCAGCCCAGTTGCGGGACAGAGCAATCAGCCCCAGCATTTT. This gives the protein CASSPVAGQSNQPQHF.

This clonotype has a handful of counts. A much larger clone differs from this one at a single base, so this may be a read error. J is TRBJ2-7 and V is TRBV10-2; 11 positions agree with TRBD1. The germline V gene encodes CDR1 WSHSY and CDR2 SAAADI. CDR3 length: 14 amino acids. Written as DNA, the CDR3 is TGCACCAGCAGGGGGACAGGGGGATCCTACGAGCAGTACTTC. Translation: CTSRGTGGSYEQYF.

This clonotype was observed once. A junction end diverges from the germline sequence, so it may reflect a read error. DNA for the CDR3: TGTGCCGGCAGTTACTCGTCGGAACAGGGTTTAAATGGCTACACCTTC. It is translated as CAGSYSSEQGLNGYTF. V usage is TRBV6-5 and J usage is TRBJ1-2; weak D call: TRBD1 (6 bases). This CDR3 contains 16 residues. Germline V gene sequence: CDR1 MNHEY, CDR2 SVGAGI.

As regards this clonotype: At one boundary the junction diverges from the germline segment, which might be a read error. This chain connects TRBV11-2 to TRBJ2-5; D may be TRBD2 (5 bases). Germline CDR1 SGHAT, CDR2 FQNNGV. This CDR3 is built from 18 residues. The CDR3 sequence is CAISLRFPRAGQEETQYF. CDR3 in DNA: TGTGCCATCAGCTTACGATTCCCTAGGGCGGGCCAGGAGGAGACCCAGTACTTC.

V and J are TRBV13 and TRBJ1-1; D is undetermined. In germline, CDR1 is PRHDT, CDR2 FYEKMQ (reference sequence). The CDR3 contains 13 residues. The CDR3 region is CANSRDTNTEAFF. CDR3 DNA sequence: TGTGCGAACAGCCGAGACACCAACACTGAAGCTTTCTTT.

This clonotype has a count of ten or more. The V call is TRBV12-3 or TRBV12-4, the J call TRBJ1-5; TRBD1 might be the D (6 bases). The CDR3 spans 16 residues. V gave up 5 bases and J gave up 0 bases, with 14 bases separating them. CDR3 residues: CASSPDRTYSNQPQHF. The CDR3 nucleotides read TGTGCCAGCAGTCCCGACAGGACCTATAGCAATCAGCCCCAGCATTTT.

A remark on this clonotype: Relative to the germline gene, one junction end is altered; a read error may explain this. The chain has TRBV6-1 and TRBJ1-5; D is undetermined. The CDR3 has 17 residues. Germline loops: CDR1 MNHNS, CDR2 SASEGT. Here the CDR3 reads CASSEFGSAYNNQPQQF. CDR3 DNA sequence: TGTGCCAGCAGTGAATTCGGGTCGGCTTATAACAATCAGCCCCAGCAATTT.

Details on this clonotype: The conserved phenylalanine or tryptophan is not found at the CDR3 terminus, so this likely reflects a read error. The V gene is TRBV11-1, the J gene TRBJ2-7; a weak D match, TRBD2 (5 bases). CDR1 and CDR2 from the germline V gene are SGHAT and FQDESV (reference sequence). The length of the CDR3 is 12 residues. The DNA of the CDR3 is TGTGGCAGTAGCTTAGCGTTAAGGGAGCAGTACCTC. Protein product: CGSSLALREQYL.

This clonotype was recorded only once. The chain employs TRBV4-2 and TRBJ2-7; 8 positions agree with TRBD1. Trimming took 1 base from V and 3 from J; bases not matched to a gene: 5. Germline V gene sequence: CDR1 LGHNA, CDR2 YNFKEQ. The CDR3 runs 15 residues. The CDR3 DNA reads as TGTGCCAGCAGCCAAGGCCGGGACAGGATCTACGAGCAGTACTTC. As protein: CASSQGRDRIYEQYF.

About this clonotype: One end of the junction varies from germline; a read error may be responsible. V gene TRBV14 combines with J gene TRBJ2-1; the D is unclear. The CDR3 covers 15 residues. Germline CDR1 SGHDN, CDR2 FVKESK. The CDR3 bases are TGTGTCAGCAGCCAAAAGGCATCGTCATACAATGAGCAGTTCTTC. Encoded protein: CVSSQKASSYNEQFF. Looking up the rest from reference TRBV14 and TRBJ2-1 gives the full variable domain: EAGVTQFPSHSVIEKGQTVTLRCDPISGHDNLYWYRRVMGKEIKFLLHFVKESKQDESGMPNNRFLAERTGGTYSTLKVQPAELEDSGVYFCVSSQKASSYNEQFFGPGTRLTVL.

The chain's CDR3 is CASNSRVPPTGDNEQFF. Here the CDR3 DNA reads TGTGCCAGCAACTCAAGAGTCCCACCGACAGGAGACAATGAGCAGTTCTTC. V gene TRBV11-1 combines with J gene TRBJ2-1; D may be TRBD1 (6 bases). V was clipped by 7 bases and J by 5 bases, with 24 bases between them. The V gene's germline CDR1 is SGHAT and CDR2 FQDESV (reference sequence). The CDR3 sequence is 17 residues long.

This clonotype appeared many times. V and J are TRBV20-1 and TRBJ2-5; possible D gene TRBD1, 6 bases. Per germline, CDR1 DFQATT and CDR2 SNEGSKA (reference sequence). This CDR3 is 20 amino acids long. Trimming pared 0 bases from V and 3 bases from J, leaving 29 bases between. This CDR3 reads CSARDPGTPLGGSQKETQYF. CDR3 sequence (DNA): TGCAGTGCTAGAGATCCCGGGACACCCTTAGGGGGTTCACAAAAAGAGACCCAGTACTTC.

The chain recombines TRBV5-4 with TRBJ2-5; the D gene could be TRBD1 or TRBD2 (6 bases each). The CDR3 length is 15 residues. Germline lookup yields CDR1 SGHNT and CDR2 YYREEE (reference sequence). Trimming shortened V by 4 bases and J by 4 bases, and 17 bases separated the two germline ends. The CDR3 loop reads CASSTRRGGRETQYF. The DNA for the CDR3 is TGTGCCAGCAGCACTCGGAGAGGGGGGAGAGAGACCCAGTACTTC.

The chain combines TRBV11-2 with TRBJ2-3; D is uncertain. The CDR3 runs to 11 residues. V lost 6 bases to trimming and J lost 15 bases, with 16 bases between them. CDR1 and CDR2 from the germline V gene are SGHAT and FQNNGV. The CDR3 is CASSLFDWHYF. CDR3 coding DNA: TGTGCCAGCAGTTTATTTGACTGGCACTATTTT.

In this sample, this clonotype turned up many times. V gene TRBV6-5 combines with J gene TRBJ2-1; TRBD2 matches at 8 bases. V lost 4 bases to trimming and J lost 5 bases; unmatched junction nucleotides: 7. Germline CDR1 MNHEY, CDR2 SVGAGI. The CDR3 is 15 amino acids. The CDR3 region is CASSSGSGNHNEQFF. CDR3 nucleotide sequence: TGTGCCAGCAGTTCCGGTAGCGGGAACCACAATGAGCAGTTCTTC.

Comment on this clonotype: This CDR3 is missing its conserved last phenylalanine or tryptophan, likely due to a read error. The DNA is omitted, as the CDR3 cannot be located on it reliably, and the CDR3 follows TCRdb's listing. The chain uses TRBV11-2 and TRBJ2-3; no check of the table's D call, TRBD2, against the DNA was made. Looked up from germline, CDR1 is SGHAT and CDR2 is FQNNGV. The length of the CDR3 is 14 amino acids, counting both ends. The CDR3 loop is CVSSASAVTDTQYL.

About this clonotype: No conserved phenylalanine or tryptophan is present at the end of the CDR3, so a read error is the likely explanation. The CDR3 spells CASRLASGNNSPLHS. The CDR3, as DNA: TGTGCCAGCAGATTAGCCTCTGGGAATAATTCACCCCTCCACTCT. This chain connects TRBV11-2 to TRBJ1-6; D gene ambiguous. Germline-derived CDR1 and CDR2 are SGHAT and FQNNGV. CDR3 length: 15 residues.

Concerning this clonotype itself: A much larger clone differs by one base, so this may be a read error. The chain links TRBV7-8 to TRBJ2-3, with D perhaps matching TRBD2 (6 bases). The length of the CDR3 is 16 residues. Germline V lookup: CDR1 SGHVS, CDR2 FQNEAQ. The CDR3 loop is CTSSFLAGTWADTQYF. The DNA for the CDR3 is TGTACCAGCAGCTTCCTGGCGGGAACGTGGGCAGATACGCAGTATTTT.

Notes on this clonotype: Its ends do not fully match the called genes, so a read error is possible. The chain is built from TRBV10-3 and TRBJ2-7, with D possibly TRBD1 on 6 matching bases. Germline values: CDR1 ENHRY, CDR2 SYGVKD. The CDR3 is 13 amino acids. The chain's CDR3 is CTIRGTKGYEQYF. The CDR3 DNA is TGTACCATCAGGGGAACCAAGGGCTACGAGCAGTACTTT.

This clonotype was seen once. A read error is likely, as this CDR3 ends without the conserved phenylalanine or tryptophan. No DNA is shown, since the ends of the CDR3 on it are uncertain; the CDR3 is the one TCRdb lists. The chain is built from TRBV11-1 and TRBJ2-1; TRBD1 is the table's D call and was not checked against the DNA. Germline V gene data show CDR1 as SGHAT and CDR2 as FQDESV (reference sequence). With termini counted, the CDR3 has 13 amino acids. This CDR3 reads CANSLHRGWDQFY.